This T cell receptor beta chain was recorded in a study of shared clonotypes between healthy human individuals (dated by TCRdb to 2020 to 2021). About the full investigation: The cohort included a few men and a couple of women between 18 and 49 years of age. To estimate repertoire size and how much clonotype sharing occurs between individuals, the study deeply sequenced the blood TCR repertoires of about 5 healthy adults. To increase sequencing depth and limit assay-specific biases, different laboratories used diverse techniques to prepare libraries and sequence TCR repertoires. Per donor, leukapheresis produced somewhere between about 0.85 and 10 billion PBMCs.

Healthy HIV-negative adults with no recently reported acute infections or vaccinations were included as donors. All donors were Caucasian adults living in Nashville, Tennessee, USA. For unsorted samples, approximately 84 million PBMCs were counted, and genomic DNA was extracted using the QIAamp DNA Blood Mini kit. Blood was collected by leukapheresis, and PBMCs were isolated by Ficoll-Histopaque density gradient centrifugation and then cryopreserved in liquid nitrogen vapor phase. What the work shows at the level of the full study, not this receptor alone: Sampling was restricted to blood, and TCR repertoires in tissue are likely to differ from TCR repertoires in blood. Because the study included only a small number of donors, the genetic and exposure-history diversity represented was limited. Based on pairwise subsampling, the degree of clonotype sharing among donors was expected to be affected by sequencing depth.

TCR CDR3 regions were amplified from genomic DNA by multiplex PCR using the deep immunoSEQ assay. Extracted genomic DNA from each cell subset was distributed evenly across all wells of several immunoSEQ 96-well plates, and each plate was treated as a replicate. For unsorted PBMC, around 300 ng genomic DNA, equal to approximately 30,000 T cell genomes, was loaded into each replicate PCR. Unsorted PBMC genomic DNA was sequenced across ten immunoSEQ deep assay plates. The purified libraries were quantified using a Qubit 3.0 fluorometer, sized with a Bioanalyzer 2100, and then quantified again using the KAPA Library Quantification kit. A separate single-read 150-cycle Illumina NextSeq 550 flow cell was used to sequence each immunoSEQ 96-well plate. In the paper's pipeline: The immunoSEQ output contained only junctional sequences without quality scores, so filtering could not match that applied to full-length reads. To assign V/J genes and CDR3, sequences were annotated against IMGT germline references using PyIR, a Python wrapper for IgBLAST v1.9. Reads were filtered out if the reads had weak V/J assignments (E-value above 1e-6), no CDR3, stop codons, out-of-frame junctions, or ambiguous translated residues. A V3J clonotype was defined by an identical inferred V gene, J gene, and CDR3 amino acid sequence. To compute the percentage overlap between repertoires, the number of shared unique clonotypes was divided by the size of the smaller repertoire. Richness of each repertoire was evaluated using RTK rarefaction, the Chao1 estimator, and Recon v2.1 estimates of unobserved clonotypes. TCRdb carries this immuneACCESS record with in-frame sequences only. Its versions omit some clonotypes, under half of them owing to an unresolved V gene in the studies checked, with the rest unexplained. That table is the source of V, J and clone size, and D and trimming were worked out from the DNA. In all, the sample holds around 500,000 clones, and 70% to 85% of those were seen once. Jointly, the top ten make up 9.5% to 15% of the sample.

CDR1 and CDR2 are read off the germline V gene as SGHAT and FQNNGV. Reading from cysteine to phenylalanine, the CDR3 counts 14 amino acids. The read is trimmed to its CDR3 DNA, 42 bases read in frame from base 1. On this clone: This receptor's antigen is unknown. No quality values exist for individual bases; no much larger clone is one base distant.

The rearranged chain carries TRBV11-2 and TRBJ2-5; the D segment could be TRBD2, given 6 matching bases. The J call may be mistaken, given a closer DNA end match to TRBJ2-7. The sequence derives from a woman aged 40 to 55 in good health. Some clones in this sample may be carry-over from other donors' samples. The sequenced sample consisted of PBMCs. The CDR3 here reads CASSPGLGLYEQYF. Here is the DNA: TGTGCCAGCAGCCCGGGACTCGGGCTCTACGAGCAGTACTTC.